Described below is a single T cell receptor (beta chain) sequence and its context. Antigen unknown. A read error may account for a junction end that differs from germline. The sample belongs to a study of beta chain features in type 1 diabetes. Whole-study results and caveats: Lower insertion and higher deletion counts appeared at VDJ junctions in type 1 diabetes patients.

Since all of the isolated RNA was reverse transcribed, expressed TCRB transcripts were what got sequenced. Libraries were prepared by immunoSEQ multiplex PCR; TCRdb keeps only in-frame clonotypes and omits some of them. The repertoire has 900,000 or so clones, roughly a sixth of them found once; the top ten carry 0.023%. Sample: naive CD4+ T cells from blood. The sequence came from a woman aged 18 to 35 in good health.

The CDR3 region has the DNA TGTGCCAGCAGCCTTCCCGGGGCCAACGCCCTGACTTTC. Translating it yields CASSLPGANALTF. The chain combines TRBV5-4 with TRBJ2-6; D is tentatively TRBD1 or TRBD2 (5 bases each). The CDR3 extends over 13 amino acids. The germline V gene encodes CDR1 SGHNT and CDR2 YYREEE (reference sequence).